The 2 T cell receptor beta chains below were found in one sample sequenced in a study of blood T cell repertoires in COVID-19. The assay was immunoSEQ multiplex PCR, and TCRdb's table has in-frame clones only and misses some. The sample contains some 110,000 clones, around four fifths of which appear only once. Material for sequencing was peripheral blood. These TCRs come from a man between 70 and 80 years old with active or convalescent COVID-19.

This chain links TRBV2 with TRBJ1-6, with 9 positions matching TRBD1. J was trimmed by 9 bases and V by 3 bases; bases with no gene match: 9. The CDR3 is 16 amino acids. Germline V gene sequence: CDR1 SNHLY, CDR2 FYNNEI. This CDR3 is CASSDTRTGAGSPLHF. DNA of the CDR3: TGTGCCAGCAGTGACACCCGGACAGGGGCGGGTTCACCCCTCCACTTT.

This clone was observed once. The V call is TRBV27, the J call TRBJ2-7, with D maybe TRBD1 (6 bases). The CDR3 loop spans 15 amino acids. Germline assignment: CDR1 MNHEY and CDR2 SMNVEV (reference sequence). The V end was cut by 8 bases, the J end by 2 bases, with 19 bases between. The DNA for the CDR3 is TGTGCCAGCGGCCCCTGGGGGCAGACAGCCTACGAGCAGTACTTC. The encoded protein is CASGPWGQTAYEQYF.